This TCR beta chain is drawn from a study of cytomegalovirus exposure and HLA in healthy donors. CDR3 length: 15 residues. Germline V lookup: CDR1 SGHAT, CDR2 FQNNGV. The V gene end was trimmed by 5 bases and the J gene end by 3 bases; junction bases not matched to a gene: 9. With 60 Vbeta and 13 Jbeta primers, the PCR was carried out. Here immunoSEQ multiplex PCR was the method, and the copy in TCRdb shows in-frame clones only, minus some. The table has roughly 100,000 clones, about four fifths seen once; the top ten hold about 1.6%. Specimen: PBMCs. The chain links TRBV11-2 to TRBJ1-1; the match to TRBD1 covers 7 bases. This clonotype originated in a man in his forties or fifties in good health and CMV-seronegative. The chain's CDR3 is CASSRSQGVDTEAFF. The CDR3 DNA follows: TGTGCCAGCAGCCGATCCCAGGGGGTCGACACTGAAGCTTTCTTT.